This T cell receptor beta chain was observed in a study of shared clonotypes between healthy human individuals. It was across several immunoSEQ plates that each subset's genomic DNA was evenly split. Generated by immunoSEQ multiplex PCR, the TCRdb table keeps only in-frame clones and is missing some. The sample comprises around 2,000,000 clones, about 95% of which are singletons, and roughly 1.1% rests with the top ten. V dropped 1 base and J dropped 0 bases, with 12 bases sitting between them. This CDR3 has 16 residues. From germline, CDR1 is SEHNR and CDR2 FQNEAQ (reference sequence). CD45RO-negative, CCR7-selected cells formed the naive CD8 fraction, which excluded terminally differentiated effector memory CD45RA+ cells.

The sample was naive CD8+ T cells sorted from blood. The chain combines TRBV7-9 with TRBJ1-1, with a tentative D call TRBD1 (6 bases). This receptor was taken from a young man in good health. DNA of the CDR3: TGTGCCAGCAGCTTAGAGGGGGTCCCCATGAACACTGAAGCTTTCTTT. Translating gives CASSLEGVPMNTEAFF.